This TCR beta chain was identified in a study of CD8 T cells in Susac syndrome. This CDR3 comprises 14 residues. The germline CDR1 and CDR2 sequences are LGHNA and YSLEER. The V and J ends lost 4 bases and 7 bases, in that order; junction bases with no gene match: 7. Random-hexamer reverse transcription was applied to roughly 0.5 to 1 ug RNA. The amplification used immunoSEQ multiplex PCR on TCR beta CDR3; it spanned 54 Vbeta and 13 Jbeta. TCRdb recomputed calls from the immunoSEQ multiplex PCR reads with MiXCR, one row per CDR3 protein. The sample carries 60,000 to 75,000 distinct CDR3 sequences, 85% to 95% recorded once.

The sample was CD8+ T cells from PBMCs. This receptor was identified in a human donor in good health. The genes are TRBV4-3 and TRBJ2-1; 7 bases fit TRBD1. This CDR3 reads CASSPTGSENEQFF. CDR3 DNA sequence: TGCGCCAGCAGCCCGACAGGGTCCGAGAATGAGCAGTTCTTC.